These 14 T cell receptor beta chains share one sample of origin, sequenced in a study of CD8+CD57+ T cells in acquired aplastic anemia. In patients chosen for sequencing, flow cytometry had shown CD8+CD57+ cell expansion. Profiling of TCR beta VDJ combinations and CDR3 sequences used genomic DNA as template. TCRdb used MiXCR to reprocess the reads, holding one entry per CDR3 protein. The sample lists some 200,000 distinct CDR3 sequences; 48% were seen once. The sample comprised sorted CD4+, CD8+, or CD8+CD57+ T cells (not recorded which) from PBMCs. The receptors stem from a human donor with aplastic anemia.

Note on this clonotype: At one end the junction does not follow the germline gene, possibly because of a read error. The rearrangement uses TRBV24-1 and TRBJ1-3, with 9 bases that match TRBD1. The CDR3 is 16 residues long. CDR1 KGHDR and CDR2 SFDVKD come from the germline V gene. The CDR3 region is CATSDPRDRAGNTIYF. The CDR3 DNA sequence: TGTGCCACTAGTGATCCCCGGGACAGGGCCGGAAACACCATATATTTT.

DNA of the CDR3: TGTGCCAGCAGTGGCGGGACCCACCAGTACAATGAGCAGTTCTTC. As protein: CASSGGTHQYNEQFF. The chain employs TRBV2 and TRBJ2-1, with a possible D match to TRBD2 (6 bases). The V gene's germline CDR1 is SNHLY and CDR2 FYNNEI. Trimming cost V 4 bases and J 4 bases, with 14 bases left between them. This CDR3 has 15 residues.

There are many counts of this clonotype. The rearrangement links TRBV20-1 to TRBJ1-4; maybe TRBD1 (5 bases). Germline loops: CDR1 DFQATT, CDR2 SNEGSKA (reference sequence). The V and J ends lost 3 bases and 3 bases respectively, with 14 bases between them. The CDR3 contains 15 residues. CDR3 in DNA: TGCAGTGCTAGCGTCTTCAGGGCAGCTAATGAAAAACTGTTTTTT. It is translated as CSASVFRAANEKLFF.

This clonotype was counted only a few times. This chain's CDR3 is CASISYEQYF. DNA of the CDR3: TGTGCCAGCATTAGCTACGAGCAGTACTTC. The V call is TRBV2, the J call TRBJ2-7; D gene unclear. The CDR3 length is 10 residues. Between the trimmed V and J ends, which lost 7 bases and 3 bases, there was a span of 4 bases. The germline V gene has CDR1 SNHLY and CDR2 FYNNEI.

This clonotype was picked up many times. This chain joins TRBV5-1 and TRBJ2-7; D unclear. The germline V and J ends were trimmed by 0 bases and 5 bases, with 15 bases remaining between them. This CDR3 comprises 15 residues. Per the germline V gene, CDR1 is SGHRS and CDR2 is YFSETQ. The CDR3 nucleotides read TGCGCCAGCAGCTTGGAAGGGTACCCTAGAGACGAGCAGTACTTC. Translated, it gives CASSLEGYPRDEQYF.

The chain couples TRBV9 to TRBJ2-2; TRBD2 matches at 8 bases. J was trimmed by 7 bases and V by 0 bases; bases with no gene match: 5. The CDR3 length is 15 residues. CDR1 is SGDLS, CDR2 YYNGEE, per germline. CDR3 loop: CASSVDGGAGGELFF. CDR3 bases: TGTGCCAGCAGCGTAGACGGGGGGGCAGGCGGGGAGCTGTTTTTT.

A word on this clonotype: Just one base apart from a much larger clone, this may be a read error. V is TRBV20-1 and J is TRBJ1-3; 8 bases agree with TRBD1. This CDR3 spans 15 amino acids. The germline V gene encodes CDR1 DFQATT and CDR2 SNEGSKA (reference sequence). The trim removed 4 bases at V and 0 bases at J, leaving 5 bases unmatched. This CDR3 is CSAIQGVSSGNTIYF. CDR3 nucleotides: TGCAGTGCTATACAGGGGGTTTCCTCTGGAAACACCATATATTTT.

The rearrangement links TRBV12-3 or TRBV12-4 to TRBJ1-5; 10 bases agree with TRBD1. The CDR3 contains 17 residues. V lost 3 bases and J lost 1; bases outside the gene matches: 6. The CDR3, as DNA: TGTGCCAGCAGTTTGTGGACAGGGGGACAGAGCAATCAGCCCCAGCATTTT. This gives the protein CASSLWTGGQSNQPQHF.

This chain links TRBV20-1 with TRBJ2-5, with a tentative D call TRBD2 (6 bases). Germline V CDR1 and CDR2: DFQATT, SNEGSKA (reference sequence). This CDR3 spans 11 amino acids. The V end was cut by 5 bases, the J end by 9 bases, with 13 bases between. Here the CDR3 DNA reads TGCAGTGCTCTGGGACTCCCCGCCCAGTACTTC. It is translated as CSALGLPAQYF.

Worth noting for this clonotype: One end of the junction fails to match germline, which may point to a read error. The V call is TRBV7-2, the J call TRBJ1-5; D is unresolved. Germline-derived CDR1 and CDR2 are SGHTA and FQGNSA. The CDR3 is 13 residues long. CDR3: CASSLDQNQPQHF. In DNA form, the CDR3 reads TGTGCCAGTAGCTTAGACCAAAATCAGCCCCAGCATTTT.

V is TRBV25-1 and J is TRBJ1-5; no reliable D call. V lost 8 bases and J lost 2, with 10 bases in between. The germline V gene encodes CDR1 MGHDK and CDR2 SYGVNS. The CDR3 is made up of 13 amino acids. CDR3 region: CASSEGGNQPQHF. The CDR3 region has the DNA TGTGCCAGCTCCGAAGGAGGCAATCAGCCCCAGCATTTT. The whole variable domain, remainder taken from reference TRBV25-1 and TRBJ1-5, is EADIYQTPRYLVIGTGKKITLECSQTMGHDKMYWYQQDPGMELHLIHYSYGVNSTEKGDLSSESTVSRIRTEHFPLTLESARPSHTSQYLCASSEGGNQPQHFGDGTRLSIL.

This chain links TRBV7-3 with TRBJ2-1; no reliable D call. The CDR3 is made up of 9 amino acids. Germline CDR1 is SGHTA and CDR2 is FQGTGA. Between the trimmed V and J ends, which lost 5 bases and 8 bases, there was a span of 1 base. The CDR3: CASSHEQFF. Written as DNA, the CDR3 is TGTGCCAGCAGCCATGAGCAGTTCTTC.

Within the sample, this clonotype is medium-sized (0.01 to 0.1%). This CDR3 reads CASSESNREETQYF. DNA of the CDR3: TGCGCCAGCAGTGAGAGTAACAGGGAAGAGACCCAGTACTTC. The chain combines TRBV10-2 with TRBJ2-5; D is perhaps TRBD1 (6 bases). CDR1 is WSHSY and CDR2 is SAAADI in the germline V gene. This CDR3 contains 14 residues. V lost 2 bases to trimming and J lost 3 bases, with 10 bases between them.

This clonotype was recorded once. The chain recombines TRBV20-1 with TRBJ2-7; D is undetermined. The CDR3 sequence is 13 residues long. The V end was cut by 6 bases, the J end by 0 bases, with 12 bases between. Germline V lookup: CDR1 DFQATT, CDR2 SNEGSKA (reference sequence). The CDR3 region is CSALSYTSYEQYF. The DNA of the CDR3 is TGCAGTGCCCTATCTTACACCTCCTACGAGCAGTACTTC.